These T cell receptor beta chains were read from a single sample in a study of low-dose radiotherapy and immunotherapy resistance in tumors. TCRdb reanalysed the reads using MiXCR and keeps one entry per CDR3 protein. The sample lists roughly 48,000 distinct CDR3 sequences, roughly 33% seen once, with 7% to 10% in the top ten. The sample here was PBMCs, taken after low-dose radiotherapy plus immunotherapy. These receptor sequences come from a male donor with rectosigmoid adenocarcinoma. CDR3s include the opening cysteine and the closing phenylalanine or tryptophan. Fields, in order: V gene, clone size, J gene, D gene, CDR3 DNA, CDR3 protein. D genes are given only for firm matches. Clone size is stated in some rows and not others, as once, few, many or a class when expanded.

V: TRBV7-8
size: many
J: TRBJ2-7
D: .
DNA: TGTGCCAGCATCGAGGGGCGAGTCGGGTTCGAGCAGTACTTC
CDR3: CASIEGRVGFEQYF

V: TRBV20-1
size: many
J: TRBJ2-7
D: TRBD2
DNA: TGCAGTGCTAGACTAGCGGGAGGGCCGGTCGAGCAGTACTTC
CDR3: CSARLAGGPVEQYF

V: TRBV6-2/TRBV6-3
size: .
J: TRBJ1-5
D: .
DNA: TGTGCCAGCAGTGAAGTCACTGGGGATCAGCCCCAGCATTTT
CDR3: CASSEVTGDQPQHF

V: TRBV15
size: once
J: TRBJ2-7
D: TRBD1
DNA: TGTGCCACCAGCCCTGGGACAGGGACCTACGAGCAGTACTTC
CDR3: CATSPGTGTYEQYF

V: TRBV20-1
size: many
J: TRBJ2-7
D: TRBD2
DNA: TGCAGTGCTAGAGACCCAATTAAGACTAGCGGTAACTACGAGCAGTACTTC
CDR3: CSARDPIKTSGNYEQYF

V: TRBV4-3
size: many
J: TRBJ2-3
D: .
DNA: TGCGCCAGCAGCCAAGATCCCCGGCGCACAGATACGCAGTATTTT
CDR3: CASSQDPRRTDTQYF

V: TRBV5-1
size: .
J: TRBJ2-1
D: .
DNA: TGCGCCAGCAGCCCATCCGGGGGAGTCGACTACAATGAGCAGTTCTTC
CDR3: CASSPSGGVDYNEQFF

V: TRBV3-1
size: many
J: TRBJ1-3
D: .
DNA: TGTGCCAGCAGCCACGGACGGAACTCTGGAAACACCATATATTTT
CDR3: CASSHGRNSGNTIYF

V: TRBV5-1
size: many
J: TRBJ2-3
D: .
DNA: TGCGCCACCTCGATGGGTCGAGGACATCCCACAGATACGCAGTATTTT
CDR3: CATSMGRGHPTDTQYF

V: TRBV30
size: few
J: TRBJ1-1
D: .
DNA: TGTGCCTGGACCCGAGACGGAAGCGAAGCTTTCTTT
CDR3: CAWTRDGSEAFF

V: TRBV19
size: few
J: TRBJ2-4
D: .
DNA: TGTGCCAGTAGTATTGGAGACAGTACAAAAAACATTCAGTACTTC
CDR3: CASSIGDSTKNIQYF